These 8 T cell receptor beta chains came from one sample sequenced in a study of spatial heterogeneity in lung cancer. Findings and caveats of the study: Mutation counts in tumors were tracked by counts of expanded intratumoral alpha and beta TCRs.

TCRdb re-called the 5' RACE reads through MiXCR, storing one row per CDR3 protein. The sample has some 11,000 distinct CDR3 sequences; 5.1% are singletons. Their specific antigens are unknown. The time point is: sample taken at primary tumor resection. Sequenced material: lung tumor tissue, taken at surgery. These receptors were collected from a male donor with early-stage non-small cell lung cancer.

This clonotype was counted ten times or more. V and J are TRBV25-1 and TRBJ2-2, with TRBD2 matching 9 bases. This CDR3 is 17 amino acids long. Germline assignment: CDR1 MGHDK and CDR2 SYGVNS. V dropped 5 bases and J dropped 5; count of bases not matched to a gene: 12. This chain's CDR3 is CASSRISGRGGTGELFF. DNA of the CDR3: TGTGCCAGCAGTAGAATTAGCGGGAGAGGTGGGACCGGGGAGCTGTTTTTT.

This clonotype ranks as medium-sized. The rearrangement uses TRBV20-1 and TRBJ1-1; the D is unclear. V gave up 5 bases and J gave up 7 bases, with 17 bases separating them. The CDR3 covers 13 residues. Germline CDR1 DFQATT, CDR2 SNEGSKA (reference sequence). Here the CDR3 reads CSAGRPRNLEAFF. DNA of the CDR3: TGCAGTGCTGGAAGGCCCAGAAACCTTGAAGCTTTCTTT.

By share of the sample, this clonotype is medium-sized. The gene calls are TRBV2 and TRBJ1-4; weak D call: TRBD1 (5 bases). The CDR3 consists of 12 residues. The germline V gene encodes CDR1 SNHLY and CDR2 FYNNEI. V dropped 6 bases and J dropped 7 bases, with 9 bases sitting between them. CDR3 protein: CASSPGGEKLFF. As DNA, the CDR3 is TGTGCCAGCAGCCCGGGGGGTGAAAAACTGTTTTTT.

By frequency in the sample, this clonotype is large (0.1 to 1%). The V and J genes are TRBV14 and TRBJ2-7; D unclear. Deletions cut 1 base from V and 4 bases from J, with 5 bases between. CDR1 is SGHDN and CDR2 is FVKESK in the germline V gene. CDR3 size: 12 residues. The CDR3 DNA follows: TGTGCCAGCAGCCAAGCCCGATACGAGCAGTACTTC. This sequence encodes CASSQARYEQYF.

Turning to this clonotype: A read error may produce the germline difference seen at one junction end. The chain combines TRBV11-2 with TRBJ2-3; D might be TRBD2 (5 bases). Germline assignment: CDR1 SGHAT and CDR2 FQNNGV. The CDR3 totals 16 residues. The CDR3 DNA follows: TGTTCCAGCAGCGCCCAGAGGGTCGGGTTACCAGATACGCAGTATTTT. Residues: CSSSAQRVGLPDTQYF.

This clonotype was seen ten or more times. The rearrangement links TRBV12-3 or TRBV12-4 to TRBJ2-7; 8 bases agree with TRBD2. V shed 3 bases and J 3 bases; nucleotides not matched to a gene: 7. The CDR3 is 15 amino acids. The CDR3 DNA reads TGTGCCAGCAGTTTGGGGCGGGGGGAAAACTACGAGCAGTACTTC. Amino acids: CASSLGRGENYEQYF.

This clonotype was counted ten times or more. The CDR3 loop reads CASRPGTASTDTQYF. The CDR3 bases are TGTGCCAGCAGACCCGGGACAGCTAGCACAGATACGCAGTATTTT. The V call is TRBV28, the J call TRBJ2-3, with 7 positions matching TRBD1. From germline, CDR1 is MDHEN and CDR2 SYDVKM. CDR3 length: 15 residues. J lost 0 bases, V lost 6 bases, and 6 bases had no gene match.

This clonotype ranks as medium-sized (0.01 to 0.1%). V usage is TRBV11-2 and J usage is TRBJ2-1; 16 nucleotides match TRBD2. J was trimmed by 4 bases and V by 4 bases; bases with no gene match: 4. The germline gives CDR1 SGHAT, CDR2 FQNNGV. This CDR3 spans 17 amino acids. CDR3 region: CASSSPGLAGGYNEQFF. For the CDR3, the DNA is TGTGCCAGCAGCTCTCCGGGACTAGCGGGGGGGTACAATGAGCAGTTCTTC.